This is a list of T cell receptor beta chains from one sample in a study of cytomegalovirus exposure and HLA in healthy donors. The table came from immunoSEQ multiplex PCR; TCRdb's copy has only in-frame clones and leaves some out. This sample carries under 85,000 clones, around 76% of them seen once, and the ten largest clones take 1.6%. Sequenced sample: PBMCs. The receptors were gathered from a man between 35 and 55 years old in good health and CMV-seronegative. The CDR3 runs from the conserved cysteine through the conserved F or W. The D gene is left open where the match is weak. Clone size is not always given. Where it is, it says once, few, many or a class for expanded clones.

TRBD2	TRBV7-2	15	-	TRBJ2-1	TGTGCCAGCAGCTTAGATACTAGCGGGATGGGTGAGCAGTTCTTC	CASSLDTSGMGEQFF
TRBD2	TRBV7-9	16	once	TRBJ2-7	TGTGCCAGCAGCTTAGATCGGCTAGCGGGGCCGGACGAGCAGTACTTC	CASSLDRLAGPDEQYF
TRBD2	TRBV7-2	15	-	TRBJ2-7	TGTGCCAGCAGCCGAGCGGCGGGAGGTCCCTACGAGCAGTACTTC	CASSRAAGGPYEQYF
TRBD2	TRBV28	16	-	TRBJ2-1	TGTGCCAGCAGCCCCGCCGCGACTAGCGGGACGAATGAGCAGTTCTTC	CASSPAATSGTNEQFF
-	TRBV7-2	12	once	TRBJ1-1	TGTGCCAGCAGCTTATCAGGGATTGGAGCTTTCTTT	CASSLSGIGAFF
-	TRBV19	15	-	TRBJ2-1	TGTGCCAGTAGTATGGACGGACACTCCTACAATGAGCAGTTCTTC	CASSMDGHSYNEQFF
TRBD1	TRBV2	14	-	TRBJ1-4	TGTGCCAGCAGGACAGGGACAGGAAATGAAAAACTGTTTTTT	CASRTGTGNEKLFF
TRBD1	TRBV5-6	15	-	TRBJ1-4	TGTGCCAGCAGCCCGGGACAGTCAACTAATGAAAAACTGTTTTTT	CASSPGQSTNEKLFF
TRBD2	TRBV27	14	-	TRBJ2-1	TGTGCCAGCAGTTTAGGACTAGCAAGCAATGAGCAGTTCTTC	CASSLGLASNEQFF
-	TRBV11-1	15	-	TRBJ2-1	TGTGCCAGCAGTTGGGTGGGAGAAGAGGTTAATGAGCAGTTCTTC	CASSWVGEEVNEQFF
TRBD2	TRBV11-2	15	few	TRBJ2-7	TGTGCCAGCAGCTCCCCGACTAGCGGGAAGTACGAGCAGTACTTC	CASSSPTSGKYEQYF
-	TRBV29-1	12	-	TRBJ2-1	TGCAGCGTTGTATTTGGCAGGGATTTACAGTTCTTC	CSVVFGRDLQFF
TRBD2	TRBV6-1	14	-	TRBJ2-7	TGTGCCAGCACGGGAACTAGCGGTTCCTACGAGCAGTACTTC	CASTGTSGSYEQYF
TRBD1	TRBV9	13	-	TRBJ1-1	TGTGCCAGCAGCGCACCAGGGGGCACTGAAGCTTTCTTT	CASSAPGGTEAFF
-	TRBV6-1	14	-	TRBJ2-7	TGTGCCAGCAGACCTACGGACGGGACCTACGAGCAGTACTTC	CASRPTDGTYEQYF
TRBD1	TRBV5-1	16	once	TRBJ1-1	TGCGCCAGCAGCTCTGGACAGGGGGCTGTCGACACTGAAGCTTTCTTT	CASSSGQGAVDTEAFF
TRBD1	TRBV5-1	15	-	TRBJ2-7	TGCGCCAGCAGCTTGGGGGCAGGGGGCGCTATGGAGCAGTACTTC	CASSLGAGGAMEQYF
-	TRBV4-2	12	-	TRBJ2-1	TGTGCCAGCAGCCAAATTACAGGTGAGCAGTTCTTC	CASSQITGEQFF
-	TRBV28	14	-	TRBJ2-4	TGTGCCAGCAGTTCGGGATCCCTGGGAAACATTCAGTACTTC	CASSSGSLGNIQYF
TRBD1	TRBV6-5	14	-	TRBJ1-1	TGTGCCAGCTCGGACAGGTGGCGGTCGGCTGAAGCTTTCTTT	CASSDRWRSAEAFF
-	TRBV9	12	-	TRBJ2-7	TGTGCCAGCAGCGCCACAAGGGGGGAGCAGTACTTC	CASSATRGEQYF
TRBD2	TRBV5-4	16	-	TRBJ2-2	TGTGCCAGCAGCCGTGGAGGGAGGGGGAACACCGGGGAGCTGTTTTTT	CASSRGGRGNTGELFF
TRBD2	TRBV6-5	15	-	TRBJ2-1	TGTGCCAGCAGTTACGATCCGGGAGGGGGCAATGAGCAGTTCTTC	CASSYDPGGGNEQFF
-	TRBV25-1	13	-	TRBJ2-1	TGTGCCAGCAGCTTGGACACCCGCAATGAGCAGTTCTTC	CASSLDTRNEQFF
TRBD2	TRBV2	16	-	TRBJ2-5	TGTGCCAGCAGCGGGGGACTAGCGGGGGCTCAAGAGACCCAGTACTTC	CASSGGLAGAQETQYF
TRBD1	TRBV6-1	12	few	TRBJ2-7	TGTGCCAGCAGTCTGGACAGGCACGAGCAGTACTTC	CASSLDRHEQYF
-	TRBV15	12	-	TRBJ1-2	TGTGCCACCAGCAGAGATCGGGGGGGCTACACCTTC	CATSRDRGGYTF
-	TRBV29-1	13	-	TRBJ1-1	TGCAGCGTTGAGTGGCAGAAGAACACTGAAGCTTTCTTT	CSVEWQKNTEAFF
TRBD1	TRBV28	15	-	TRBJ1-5	TGTGCCAGCAGTTTCCGGGACAGGGGGAATCAGCCCCAGCATTTT	CASSFRDRGNQPQHF
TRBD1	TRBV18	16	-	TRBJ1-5	TGTGCCAGCTCACCACCCGGGACAGGGGTCAATCAGCCCCAGCATTTT	CASSPPGTGVNQPQHF
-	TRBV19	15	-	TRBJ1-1	TGTGCCAGTAGTGCCGCCGGGGGGGTGAACACTGAAGCTTTCTTT	CASSAAGGVNTEAFF
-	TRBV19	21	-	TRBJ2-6	TGTGCCAGTAGTATATGGAGGTTCGGCACCAAAGGTAGCTCTGGGGCCAACGTCCTGACTTTC	CASSIWRFGTKGSSGANVLTF
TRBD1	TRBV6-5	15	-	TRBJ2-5	TGTGCCAGCAGTTGGAACAGGGGAGTGAAAGAGACCCAGTACTTC	CASSWNRGVKETQYF
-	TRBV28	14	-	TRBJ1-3	TGTGCCAGCAGTTCGTTGGGAGGAGGAAACACCATATATTTT	CASSSLGGGNTIYF
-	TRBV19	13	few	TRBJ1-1	TGTGCCAGTAGTGCCAAGGGGGACACTGAAGCTTTCTTT	CASSAKGDTEAFF
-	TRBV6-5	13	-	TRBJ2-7	TGTGCCAGCAGCTACGGACTGTTCTACGAGCAGTACTTC	CASSYGLFYEQYF